These T cell receptor beta chains were read from a single sample in a study of T cells in Graves' hyperthyroidism and ophthalmopathy. TCRdb ran MiXCR on the multiplex PCR reads and lists one entry per CDR3 protein. The sample consists of nearly 110,000 distinct CDR3 sequences, 16% of them appearing once. The sample was blood. These TCRs come from a woman between 50 and 59 years old with Graves' hyperthyroidism. Both conserved end residues are part of each CDR3. The D gene is left open where the match is weak. Rows may omit the clone size; those that give it use once, few, many or a size class.

D gene	J gene	clone size	V gene	CDR3 protein	CDR3 DNA
.	TRBJ2-7	.	TRBV6-9	CASSYGLGGADEQYF	TGTGCCAGCAGTTACGGCCTGGGAGGAGCCGATGAGCAGTACTTC
TRBD1	TRBJ1-1	many	TRBV5-1	CASSLDGQGGTEAFF	TGCGCCAGCAGCTTGGATGGACAGGGTGGCACTGAAGCTTTCTTT
.	TRBJ1-3	.	TRBV28	CASSLMLSVISGNTIYF	TGTGCCAGCAGTTTGATGTTGTCGGTAATCTCTGGAAACACCATATATTTT
.	TRBJ2-3	many	TRBV6-2/TRBV6-3	CASSYRSSSTDTQYF	TGTGCCAGCAGTTACAGAAGCAGTAGCACAGATACGCAGTATTTT
TRBD2	TRBJ2-3	many	TRBV6-1	CASGGGDSTDTQYF	TGTGCAAGCGGGGGGGGAGACAGCACAGATACGCAGTATTTT
TRBD1	TRBJ1-4	.	TRBV2	CASSEGTGSNKLFF	TGTGCCAGCAGTGAGGGGACAGGATCCAACAAACTGTTTTTT
.	TRBJ1-1	.	TRBV11-2	CASSPRGNTEAFF	TGTGCCAGCAGCCCTCGCGGGAACACTGAAGCTTTCTTT
.	TRBJ2-3	many	TRBV12-3/TRBV12-4	CASSPILGGTQYF	TGTGCCAGCAGCCCGATCCTTGGAGGGACGCAGTATTTT
.	TRBJ2-4	many	TRBV11-2	CASSFGGPLAKNIQYF	TGTGCCAGCAGCTTCGGCGGGCCACTAGCCAAAAACATTCAGTACTTC
.	TRBJ2-1	many	TRBV5-5	CASSLAGGEQFF	TGTGCCAGCAGCTTAGCCGGAGGGGAGCAGTTCTTC
.	TRBJ2-7	many	TRBV28	CASSTSTYEQYF	TGTGCCAGCTCGACTAGTACCTACGAGCAGTACTTC
TRBD2	TRBJ2-3	.	TRBV30	CAWSFPPGLAGETDTQYF	TGTGCCTGGAGTTTCCCTCCGGGACTAGCGGGAGAAACAGATACGCAGTATTTT
TRBD1	TRBJ2-3	many	TRBV7-9	CASIDRGSPDTQYF	TGTGCCAGCATCGACAGGGGGAGTCCAGATACGCAGTATTTT
TRBD1	TRBJ1-3	many	TRBV30	CAWDRGPGNTIYF	TGTGCCTGGGACAGGGGACCTGGAAACACCATATATTTT
.	TRBJ1-3	many	TRBV29-1	CSATQGAGNTIYF	TGCAGCGCGACACAGGGTGCTGGAAACACCATATATTTT
TRBD2	TRBJ2-7	many	TRBV20-1	CSASGGGAHYEQYF	TGCAGTGCCTCCGGGGGAGGGGCGCACTACGAGCAGTACTTC
TRBD2	TRBJ2-1	many	TRBV12-3/TRBV12-4	CASSLITSGRGDEQFF	TGTGCCAGCAGTTTAATAACTAGCGGGAGGGGGGATGAGCAGTTCTTC
.	TRBJ2-2	many	TRBV9	CASSVDPSASTGELFF	TGTGCCAGCAGCGTCGATCCTAGCGCATCCACCGGGGAGCTGTTTTTT
TRBD2	TRBJ2-1	.	TRBV11-2	CASTQGTSGSNEQFF	TGTGCCAGCACCCAAGGGACTAGCGGGAGCAATGAGCAGTTCTTC
.	TRBJ1-1	few	TRBV19	CASKQAMNTEAFF	TGTGCCAGTAAACAGGCGATGAACACTGAAGCTTTCTTT
TRBD2	TRBJ2-4	many	TRBV5-1	CASSSTAGDIQYF	TGCGCCAGCAGCTCCACCGCGGGGGACATTCAGTACTTC
TRBD1	TRBJ1-1	.	TRBV2	CASSTPGQSMNTEAFF	TGTGCCAGCAGTACCCCGGGACAGTCCATGAACACTGAAGCTTTCTTT
TRBD2	TRBJ2-3	.	TRBV20-1	CSAKRAGWTDTQYF	TGCAGTGCTAAGCGAGCGGGATGGACAGATACGCAGTATTTT
.	TRBJ1-2	many	TRBV30	CAWSVWGADGYTF	TGTGCCTGGAGCGTATGGGGGGCGGACGGCTACACCTTC
.	TRBJ1-2	many	TRBV20-1	CSGTQGRGINGYTF	TGCAGTGGCACACAGGGCAGGGGCATTAATGGCTACACCTTC
TRBD2	TRBJ2-5	many	TRBV6-1	CASRKYSGTGETQYF	TGTGCCAGCAGGAAATATAGCGGGACTGGGGAGACCCAGTACTTC
.	TRBJ1-1	.	TRBV2	CASNQQGFVTEAFF	TGTGCCAGCAACCAACAGGGTTTTGTCACTGAAGCTTTCTTT
TRBD1	TRBJ2-7	.	TRBV2	CASSERDRVVYEQYF	TGTGCCAGCAGTGAAAGAGACAGGGTGGTCTACGAGCAGTACTTC
.	TRBJ2-5	many	TRBV20-1	CSARDAEGLGGAQYF	TGCAGTGCTAGAGACGCCGAGGGTCTCGGTGGGGCCCAGTACTTC
TRBD2	TRBJ2-1	many	TRBV2	CASSTKLAGVGNEQFF	TGTGCCAGCAGTACCAAACTAGCGGGAGTAGGTAATGAGCAGTTCTTC
.	TRBJ1-5	many	TRBV6-1	CASSLLGGGNQPQHF	TGTGCCAGCAGCCTCCTGGGGGGAGGGAATCAGCCCCAGCATTTT
.	TRBJ2-5	many	TRBV5-1	CASSLESRDQETQYF	TGCGCCAGCAGCTTGGAGTCCAGAGACCAAGAGACCCAGTACTTC
.	TRBJ1-4	many	TRBV2	CASRDSTTNEKLFF	TGTGCCAGCAGAGATAGTACAACTAATGAAAAACTGTTTTTT